Each of the 24 T cell receptor beta chains below was sequenced from the same sample in a study of T-cell memory formation after mild COVID-19. TCRdb re-derived calls from the 5' RACE reads in MiXCR, one entry per CDR3 protein. The table lists approximately 490,000 distinct CDR3 sequences, roughly 22% of them singletons. Sequenced input: PBMCs or a T cell subset sorted from them (not recorded which). These receptors were obtained from an adult woman who had mild COVID-19 (a few samples of this study predate the infection). Cell type and time point are not known.

This clonotype was seen a few times. V is TRBV6-1 and J is TRBJ2-5, with TRBD1 as a possible D gene (6 bases). Germline values: CDR1 MNHNS, CDR2 SASEGT. There are 15 residues in the CDR3. Between the trimmed V and J ends, which lost 5 bases and 5 bases, there was a span of 18 bases. The CDR3 sequence is CASSTGQLIQETQYF. DNA for the CDR3: TGTGCCAGCAGTACCGGACAGTTGATACAGGAGACCCAGTACTTC.

This clonotype was observed a handful of times. V is TRBV7-9 and J is TRBJ2-1; tentatively, D is TRBD1 (5 bases). CDR3 length: 12 amino acids. The V gene's germline CDR1 is SEHNR and CDR2 FQNEAQ (reference sequence). The ends were cut back, 6 bases at V and 8 bases at J, with 11 bases in the middle. CDR3 nucleotide sequence: TGTGCCAGCAGGCTACAGGACCATGAGCAGTTCTTC. Amino acid sequence: CASRLQDHEQFF.

The chain employs TRBV7-9 and TRBJ2-3, with 7 positions matching TRBD1. V shed 5 bases and J 0 bases; nucleotides not matched to a gene: 14. This CDR3 comprises 18 residues. Germline values: CDR1 SEHNR, CDR2 FQNEAQ (reference sequence). The CDR3 region has the DNA TGTGCCAGCAGCCACGTAGTCGGAACAGGGGAGAGCACAGATACGCAGTATTTT. This sequence encodes CASSHVVGTGESTDTQYF.

This clonotype was observed a few times. This chain connects TRBV9 to TRBJ1-2, with 7 nucleotides matching TRBD1. Trimming took 4 bases from V and 11 from J; bases not matched to a gene: 14. The CDR3 runs to 14 residues. The germline V gene encodes CDR1 SGDLS and CDR2 YYNGEE. The CDR3 bases are TGTGCCAGCAGCCCGGAACAGGGGCGATCGGCTTACACCTTC. Protein sequence: CASSPEQGRSAYTF. Full variable domain (remainder filled in from reference TRBV9 and TRBJ1-2): DSGVTQTPKHLITATGQRVTLRCSPRSGDLSVYWYQQSLDQGLQFLIQYYNGEERAKGNILERFSAQQFPDLHSELNLSSLELGDSALYFCASSPEQGRSAYTFGSGTRLTVV.

The chain employs TRBV5-1 and TRBJ2-3; D may correspond to TRBD1 or TRBD2 (5 bases each). The CDR3 has 14 amino acids. With 5 bases removed from V and 5 bases from J, the gap between germline ends came to 15 bases. Germline CDR1 reads SGHRS; CDR2 reads YFSETQ. The CDR3 bases are TGCGCCAGCAGTTCCGGGACGGCTATAGATACGCAGTATTTT. This gives the protein CASSSGTAIDTQYF.

This clonotype was found a few times. V is TRBV7-9 and J is TRBJ1-3; TRBD1 might be the D (6 bases). Germline CDR1 and CDR2: SEHNR and FQNEAQ (reference sequence). Trimming removed 10 bases from V and 4 bases from J, with 14 bases in between. The CDR3 extends over 13 amino acids. CDR3 bases: TGTGCCACCCTCGGGGGCTTCGGAAACACCATATATTTT. Translated, it gives CATLGGFGNTIYF.

The CDR3: CASSESGTANTEAFF. The CDR3 DNA follows: TGTGCCAGCAGTGAGTCCGGAACGGCGAACACTGAAGCTTTCTTT. This chain uses TRBV2 with TRBJ1-1, with D hard to call. The CDR3 is 15 residues long. Deletions cut 3 bases from V and 1 base from J, with 12 bases between. Germline CDR1 reads SNHLY; CDR2 reads FYNNEI.

This clonotype was seen a handful of times. The chain couples TRBV10-3 to TRBJ1-1; TRBD1 matches 8 bases. Germline loops: CDR1 ENHRY, CDR2 SYGVKD. After removal of 10 bases from V and 3 bases from J, the junction contained 7 bases not matched to a gene. The CDR3 length is 13 residues. The CDR3: CATGTDRDTEAFF. DNA of the CDR3: TGTGCCACCGGAACGGACAGGGACACTGAAGCTTTCTTT.

This clonotype was found a few times. The chain joins TRBV12-3 or TRBV12-4 to TRBJ1-6; unclear D gene. The V end lost 2 bases, the J end lost 7 bases, and 6 bases lay between the germline ends. CDR3 length: 13 residues. The CDR3, as DNA: TGTGCCAGCAGTTTAACCTCGAATTCACCCCTCCACTTT. Its protein is CASSLTSNSPLHF.

This clonotype was picked up many times. The rearrangement links TRBV12-3 or TRBV12-4 to TRBJ1-3; no firm D call. Trimming left V 5 bases short and J 2 bases short, with 13 bases between. The CDR3 covers 15 residues. The CDR3 DNA sequence: TGTGCCAGCAGTCCCTGGCCGGGAGCTGGAAACACCATATATTTT. The encoded protein is CASSPWPGAGNTIYF.

The rearrangement uses TRBV24-1 and TRBJ2-7; D is possibly TRBD1 or TRBD2 (5 bases each). The V gene's germline CDR1 is KGHDR and CDR2 SFDVKD. The CDR3 runs to 12 residues. V was cut by 7 bases and J by 2 bases, with 8 bases left in between. The CDR3 DNA reads as TGTGCCACCAGCGGGGCCACCTACGAGCAGTACTTC. As protein: CATSGATYEQYF.

The V gene is TRBV12-3 or TRBV12-4, the J gene TRBJ1-1; tentative D call: TRBD1 (5 bases). The CDR3 extends over 12 amino acids. CDR3 sequence reads: CVIGVGTTEAFF. The CDR3 DNA reads TGTGTCATAGGGGTAGGGACCACTGAAGCTTTCTTT.

This rearrangement joins TRBV5-4 to TRBJ2-1, with no clear D. Trimming cost V 7 bases and J 6 bases, with 14 bases left between them. Germline V gene sequence: CDR1 SGHNT, CDR2 YYREEE (reference sequence). This CDR3 contains 13 residues. CDR3 in amino acids: CASLRSTSNEQFF. The CDR3 bases are TGTGCCAGCCTCCGTTCCACCTCCAATGAGCAGTTCTTC.

The chain uses TRBV2 and TRBJ1-2; D not certain. The CDR3 spans 15 residues. Germline assignment: CDR1 SNHLY and CDR2 FYNNEI. The V end lost 6 bases, the J end lost 0 bases, and 14 bases lay between the germline ends. As DNA, the CDR3 is TGTGCCAGCAGACAAAGGGTGGGCACTAACTATGGCTACACCTTC. As protein: CASRQRVGTNYGYTF.

The sample holds a few counts of this clonotype. The chain has TRBV20-1 and TRBJ2-7, with D hard to call. V was clipped by 2 bases and J by 2 bases, with 7 bases between them. In germline, CDR1 is DFQATT, CDR2 SNEGSKA (reference sequence). The CDR3 has 12 residues. The DNA for the CDR3 is TGCAGTGCTAGATTAACTACCTACGAGCAGTACTTC. It yields the protein CSARLTTYEQYF.

In this sample, this clonotype turned up a few times. The chain couples TRBV12-3 or TRBV12-4 to TRBJ1-2, with D perhaps matching TRBD1 (6 bases). V was trimmed by 5 bases and J by 6 bases, leaving 16 bases between them. The CDR3 covers 14 residues. CDR3 sequence (DNA): TGTGCCAGCAGTGTAAACAGGGTTCGCGATGGCTACACCTTC. Protein product: CASSVNRVRDGYTF.

The gene calls are TRBV5-4 and TRBJ2-1, with TRBD2 identical over 16 bases. J was trimmed by 9 bases and V by 5 bases; bases with no gene match: 8. The CDR3 covers 16 residues. In germline, CDR1 is SGHNT, CDR2 YYREEE (reference sequence). CDR3 bases: TGTGCCAGCAGTCGCCCGGGACTAGCGGGAGGGTTTGAGCAGTTCTTC. It yields the protein CASSRPGLAGGFEQFF.

The V and J genes are TRBV12-3 or TRBV12-4 and TRBJ2-1; 10 nucleotides line up with TRBD1. This CDR3 comprises 15 residues. Trimming cost V 2 bases and J 6 bases; bases outside gene matches: 4. The DNA of the CDR3 is TGTGCCAGCAGTTTACCGGGACAGGGGATCAATGAGCAGTTCTTC. Its protein is CASSLPGQGINEQFF.

The CDR3 here is CSARDKVWHDNTEAFF. CDR3 nucleotide sequence: TGCAGTGCTAGAGATAAAGTTTGGCACGATAACACTGAAGCTTTCTTT. The V gene is TRBV20-1, the J gene TRBJ1-1; D not resolved. The CDR3 totals 16 residues. The germline CDR1 and CDR2 sequences are DFQATT and SNEGSKA (reference sequence). V was cut by 0 bases and J by 2 bases, with 16 bases left in between.

V is TRBV24-1 and J is TRBJ2-7; D possibly corresponds to TRBD1 (5 bases). Trimming took 4 bases from V and 5 from J, leaving 11 bases between them. The length of the CDR3 is 13 residues. CDR1 and CDR2 from the germline V gene are KGHDR and SFDVKD. The DNA of the CDR3 is TGTGCCACCAGTGACCACGGCAGGGACGAGCAGTACTTC. Protein: CATSDHGRDEQYF.

With regard to this clonotype: Germline and junction disagree at one end, which may indicate a read error. The V call is TRBV24-1, the J call TRBJ2-3, with D possibly TRBD2 on 8 matching bases. In germline, CDR1 is KGHDR, CDR2 SFDVKD. The CDR3 contains 16 residues. DNA of the CDR3: TGTGCCACCAGTCCCCCCAGCGGGAGAGGGACAGATACGGAGTATTTT. Translating gives CATSPPSGRGTDTEYF.

This clonotype was seen more than once but under ten times. The CDR3 DNA reads TGTGCCAGCAGCTTGGCCTACTCTGGGGCCAACGTCCTGACTTTC. It specifies CASSLAYSGANVLTF. The chain recombines TRBV5-6 with TRBJ2-6; D unclear. CDR3 length: 15 amino acids. The V gene's germline CDR1 is SGHDT and CDR2 YYEEEE. V lost 0 bases and J 0 bases, leaving 4 bases between the germline ends.

This clonotype appeared once. The chain recombines TRBV6-6 with TRBJ2-3; D assignment may be TRBD1 or TRBD2 (5 bases each). Germline V lookup: CDR1 MNHNY, CDR2 SVGAGI (reference sequence). Trimming shortened V by 7 bases and J by 4 bases, and 21 bases separated the two germline ends. The CDR3 is 16 residues long. Written as DNA, the CDR3 is TGTGCCAGCACCCGTCGGGCAGCCAGAGGGGCAGATACGCAGTATTTT. It encodes CASTRRAARGADTQYF.

This clonotype was observed a few times. This chain uses TRBV3-1 with TRBJ2-7; TRBD2 matches 8 bases. Germline CDR1 reads LGHDT; CDR2 reads YNNKEL (reference sequence). V shed 5 bases, J shed 5 bases, and the junction held 5 bases outside the gene matches. This CDR3 has 13 amino acids. The CDR3 here is CASSSGLGDEQYF. The CDR3 nucleotides are TGTGCCAGCAGCTCGGGACTAGGTGACGAGCAGTACTTC.